This TCR beta chain comes out of a study of T-cell reconstitution after alpha-beta-depleted transplantation in children. CDR1 is SGHKS, CDR2 YYEKEE, per germline (reference sequence). This CDR3 is 15 amino acids long. Trimming took off 5 bases at V and 2 bases at J, with 17 bases between the two ends. Preparing the TCRbeta library involved the use of unique molecular identifiers. Each CDR3 protein is one row after TCRdb ran MiXCR on the PCR reads. Of about 270,000 distinct CDR3 sequences detected, approximately 9.8% appear once; the ten largest clones hold roughly a tenth. The material was PBMCs from the stem cell graft donor, obtained from the stem cell graft. This clonotype was obtained from a human donor who donated a stem cell graft to a child with SCID. The chain combines TRBV5-5 with TRBJ2-7; weak D call: TRBD1 (6 bases). CDR3 region: CASSLVMGQPYEQYF. The CDR3, as DNA: TGTGCCAGCAGTCTGGTCATGGGACAACCCTACGAGCAGTACTTC.